This T cell receptor beta chain was identified during a study of stem cell transplantation in POMP-related autoinflammatory disease. For the study at large: Through one year post-transplant, neutrophils and platelets were 100% of graft donor origin.

Points on this clone: Its antigen remains unidentified.

Prominent immunodeficiency with autoinflammation defined PRAID. Only in-frame clones appear in the TCRdb table, and some are missing; sequencing was by immunoSEQ multiplex PCR. The repertoire holds 5,000 or so clones, with under 95% as singletons. Study-wide results and caveats: Across all analyzed T-cell subsets, patients with PRAID tended toward reduced diversity and increased clonality. Unique TRB V-J gene pairings were limited in number in patients with PRAID.

CDR1 and CDR2 (germline): MGHRA, YSYEKL. Trimming removed 1 base from V and 1 base from J; junction bases left unmatched: 2. The CDR3 sequence is 15 residues long. The gene calls are TRBV4-1 and TRBJ1-2; 8 bases fit TRBD1. The specimen was CD8+ T cells from PBMCs, collected after stem cell transplantation. The receptor comes from a human patient with POMP-related autoinflammation and immune dysregulation (PRAID). The T cells may partly be graft donor cells. CDR3 nucleotide sequence: TGCGCCAGCAGCCAAGGCGGACAGGGTAACTATGGCTACACCTTC. Protein: CASSQGGQGNYGYTF.